Sequencing of this T cell receptor beta chain was carried out in a study of graft-versus-host responses after intestinal transplantation (dated by TCRdb to the early 2020s). About the investigation overall: Recipients received multivisceral, liver-intestinal, or isolated intestinal transplants. Every recipient was given anti-thymocyte globulin induction, then maintenance tacrolimus and steroids for roughly 3 years. After intestinal transplantation, graft-versus-host and host-versus-graft alloreactive T cell clones in the graft, circulation and bone marrow were tracked using bulk TCR-beta CDR3 sequencing. Alloreactive clones were identified by sequencing pre-transplant mixed lymphocyte reaction products and comparing them with unstimulated pre-transplant donor and recipient T cells. Of the approximately 25 intestinal transplant recipients enrolled in the cohort, one of whom was a retransplant, a few patients without pretransplant specimens were excluded. A peak of at least 4% donor T cells among recipient peripheral blood mononuclear cells was the definition used for donor T cell macrochimerism. Instead of going to the commercial service, samples from three later patients were sequenced in-house on an Illumina MiSeq and processed with MiXCR.

For CDR1 and CDR2, the germline V gene lists SGHRS and YFSETQ. Reading from cysteine to phenylalanine, the CDR3 counts 17 amino acids. The sequence is cut down to CDR3 DNA, 51 bases in frame from base 1. Between the V and J ends, shortened by 4 bases and 5 bases respectively, the junction contains 24 bases. The library was produced with the immunoSEQ multiplex PCR assay. Adaptive Biotechnologies carried out high-throughput TCR-beta CDR3 sequencing of genomic DNA for most patients. As for the original processing: Adaptive's ImmunoSEQ software supplied the TCR sequencing data for more than 15 patients, while MiXCR and VDJtools were used to process three other patients. CDR3 nucleotide sequences shared between donor and recipient were removed because the origin of such sequences could not be assigned. To be classed as alloreactive, a clone needed at least 2-fold expansion over unstimulated cells and a minimum CFSE-low frequency of 0.002% (template counts) or 0.001% (read counts). Clones detected in sequenced pre-transplant spleen, lymph node, or MLR CFSE-low populations of the donor or recipient were defined as mappable. Cumulative frequency of alloreactive clones was calculated as a percentage of all sequences weighted by copy number. TCRdb holds this immuneACCESS table with in-frame rearrangements only. Some clones are missing; in checked studies, unresolved V genes explain under half, and the rest has no known cause. Clone size and V and J calls were adopted from that table, with D and trimming inferred from the DNA. The sample table lists around 38,000 clones, around 86% of them with a count of one. Approximately 3.7% of the sample rests with the top ten.

Blood samples were collected up to 4 times in the first month after transplant and then at least monthly when available. What the research found in general, with its limitations: GvH clones were detected in recipient bone marrow, and some of these GvH clones were observed earlier in ileal mucosa or blood, consistent with an intestinal mucosal origin. In patients with donor T cell macrochimerism, the allografts had high GvH to HvG T cell clonal ratios. Early after transplant, peak levels of circulating GvH clones were associated with declines in HvG clones. The relatively low number and heterogeneity of intestinal transplant patients limited the conclusions.

With regard to this clone: No antigen is known for it. Per-base qualities were not stored, and no clone one base away is much larger.

The chain links TRBV5-1 with TRBJ2-5; the D gene is perhaps TRBD1, from 5 matching bases. This receptor was taken from a human patient who received an intestinal transplant, so some T cells may come from the graft donor. Material: PBMCs, obtained approximately 1,000 days after transplant. The nucleotide sequence reads TGCGCCAGCAGCCCAGGAGTAGGCGGCATGGGGCTGGAGACCCAGTACTTC. This codes for CASSPGVGGMGLETQYF.